This T cell receptor beta chain came from a study of blood T cells in healthy people across ages. The study's findings and limits: Investigators treated diversity estimates from one million T cells as underestimates.

Germline V gives CDR1 SGHRS, CDR2 YFSETQ. This CDR3 is built from 15 residues. V lost 2 bases and J lost 6, with 14 bases in between. Details on this clonotype: Its antigen remains unknown.

Primers used in a second PCR of about 6 to 11 cycles were a sample-barcoded 5' primer and a J-beta primer mix. The template-switch adaptor was a 5' adaptor with 12 random nucleotides. It tagged each cDNA molecule. TCRdb reprocessed the 5' RACE reads with MiXCR, giving one entry per CDR3 protein. Of about 1.5 million distinct CDR3 sequences listed, 42% are singletons. The sequence was collected from a woman aged 18-29 years in good health. The source material was blood. The V gene is TRBV5-1, the J gene TRBJ1-4; tentatively, D is TRBD1 (5 bases). The CDR3 spells CASSFVRGSDEKLFF. CDR3 in DNA: TGCGCCAGCAGCTTCGTCCGGGGGTCGGATGAAAAACTGTTTTTT.